The rows below give T cell receptor beta chains drawn from one sample of a study of T cell repertoires in cytomegalovirus infection. TCRdb reprocessed the reads with MiXCR, giving one entry per CDR3 protein. This sample yields around 140,000 distinct CDR3 sequences, of which 5.5% to 7% are seen a single time; under 20% belongs to the top ten. The specimen was PBMCs. The receptors here all came from a human donor in good health (CMV status not recorded). Some clones in this sample may be carry-over from other donors' samples. Both conserved end residues are part of each CDR3. The D gene is left open where the match is weak. Size is omitted from some rows. Given values are once, few, many or a class for expanded clones.

>TRBD2|TRBV20-1|few|TRBJ2-1
CSARDRPAGTIYNEQFF
TGCAGTGCTAGAGATAGACCCGCCGGGACTATTTACAATGAGCAGTTCTTC
>.|TRBV7-2|many|TRBJ1-3
CASSLERGPGGNTIYF
TGTGCCAGCAGCTTAGAGCGCGGCCCTGGGGGAAACACCATATATTTT
>TRBD1|TRBV12-3/TRBV12-4|many|TRBJ2-5
CASSSTGTGQETQYF
TGTGCCAGCAGTTCTACCGGGACAGGGCAAGAGACCCAGTACTTC
>TRBD2|TRBV9|.|TRBJ2-3
CASSRGDLKADTQYF
TGTGCCAGCAGTCGGGGGGACTTAAAAGCAGATACGCAGTATTTT
>.|TRBV27|many|TRBJ2-2
CASSPPGAQATGELFF
TGTGCCAGCAGTCCCCCGGGCGCACAGGCCACCGGGGAGCTGTTTTTT
>TRBD2|TRBV7-2|many|TRBJ2-2
CASMTSDGYGELFF
TGTGCCAGCATGACTAGCGACGGTTACGGGGAGCTGTTTTTT
>.|TRBV20-1|.|TRBJ1-4
CSVHPSGGEKLFF
TGCAGTGTCCACCCTTCCGGAGGCGAAAAACTGTTTTTT
>.|TRBV6-2/TRBV6-3|many|TRBJ2-3
CASSYDGGIGTDTQYF
TGTGCCAGCAGTTACGATGGGGGAATTGGCACAGATACGCAGTATTTT
>TRBD1|TRBV7-9|many|TRBJ2-1
CASSYGYRGTYNEQFF
TGTGCCAGCAGCTACGGCTACAGGGGGACCTACAATGAGCAGTTCTTC
>TRBD1|TRBV2|many|TRBJ1-5
CASTLWTGSNQPQHF
TGTGCCAGCACCTTATGGACAGGCTCTAATCAGCCCCAGCATTTT
>.|TRBV6-6|few|TRBJ1-5
CASSKGRDNQPQHF
TGTGCCAGCAGCAAGGGACGGGACAATCAGCCCCAGCATTTT
>.|TRBV7-8|many|TRBJ2-5
CASSLGGGGHQETQYF
TGTGCCAGCAGCTTAGGGGGCGGGGGCCACCAAGAGACCCAGTACTTC
>.|TRBV7-3|many|TRBJ1-1
CASSFRGGGEPFF
TGTGCCAGCAGCTTTCGGGGAGGAGGTGAACCTTTCTTT
>.|TRBV28|many|TRBJ1-4
CASSDSNNEKLFF
TGTGCCAGCAGTGACAGTAATAATGAAAAACTGTTTTTT
>.|TRBV4-3|many|TRBJ1-6
CASSLSYGGNNSPLHF
TGCGCCAGCAGCCTCTCCTATGGGGGGAATAATTCACCCCTCCACTTT
>.|TRBV7-2|many|TRBJ2-3
CASSSGVTTDTQYF
TGTGCCAGCAGCTCGGGGGTTACAACAGATACGCAGTATTTT
>TRBD2|TRBV5-5|many|TRBJ2-2
CASSSSGGAGTGELFF
TGTGCCAGCAGCTCTAGCGGGGGGGCCGGCACCGGGGAGCTGTTTTTT
>.|TRBV7-8|many|TRBJ2-7
CASSLNTQAYEQYF
TGTGCCAGCAGCTTAAATACACAAGCCTACGAGCAGTACTTC
>.|TRBV25-1|few|TRBJ2-1
CASLGQIYNEQFF
TGTGCCAGCCTCGGACAGATATACAATGAGCAGTTCTTC
>.|TRBV4-3|many|TRBJ2-3
CASSQQGLLSTDTQYF
TGCGCCAGCAGCCAGCAGGGGCTACTAAGCACAGATACGCAGTATTTT
>TRBD1|TRBV4-1|many|TRBJ1-3
CASSQETSRGQTTYFAIYF
TGCGCCAGCAGCCAAGAGACGTCCCGGGGACAGACTACATACTTTGCCATATATTTT
>.|TRBV7-2|many|TRBJ1-2
CASSLGGENNYGYTF
TGTGCCAGCAGCTTAGGGGGAGAGAATAACTATGGCTACACCTTC
>.|TRBV2|many|TRBJ1-1
CATPEGVNTEAFF
TGTGCCACCCCCGAAGGCGTGAACACTGAAGCTTTCTTT
>TRBD1|TRBV11-2|.|TRBJ2-7
CASGTGDRYEQYF
TGTGCCAGCGGGACAGGGGACCGCTACGAGCAGTACTTC
>TRBD1|TRBV7-2|many|TRBJ2-7
CASSYQTGRYEQYF
TGTGCCAGCAGCTACCAGACAGGGCGGTACGAGCAGTACTTC
>TRBD1|TRBV4-1|many|TRBJ2-6
CASSREGGFSSGANVLTF
TGCGCCAGCAGCCGCGAAGGGGGCTTCTCCTCTGGGGCCAACGTCCTGACTTTC
>TRBD2|TRBV5-1|few|TRBJ2-1
CASRGEESYNEQFF
TGCGCCAGCCGGGGGGAGGAATCCTACAATGAGCAGTTCTTC
>.|TRBV19|many|TRBJ2-3
CASSIRQVSTDTQYF
TGTGCCAGTAGTATCCGACAGGTCAGCACAGATACGCAGTATTTT
>TRBD2|TRBV20-1|many|TRBJ2-7
CSARSGGAYEQYF
TGCAGTGCTAGAAGCGGGGGGGCGTACGAGCAGTACTTC
>.|TRBV15|.|TRBJ2-1
CATSRSLPNTFYNEQFF
TGTGCCACCAGCAGATCCTTGCCCAATACGTTCTACAATGAGCAGTTCTTC
>.|TRBV20-1|many|TRBJ2-2
CSAALGYTGELFF
TGCAGTGCCGCGCTAGGATACACCGGGGAGCTGTTTTTT
>.|TRBV29-1|.|TRBJ1-1
CSVEWQARMNTEAFF
TGCAGCGTTGAATGGCAGGCCCGGATGAACACTGAAGCTTTCTTT
>TRBD2|TRBV7-8|.|TRBJ2-6
CASSFGLAGGLGANVLTF
TGTGCCAGCAGCTTTGGACTAGCGGGGGGTCTGGGGGCCAACGTCCTGACTTTC
>.|TRBV7-9|many|TRBJ1-5
CASSLIGVNQPQHF
TGTGCCAGCAGCTTAATAGGCGTGAATCAGCCCCAGCATTTT
>.|TRBV29-1|few|TRBJ1-1
CSVLDPTTAEAFF
TGCAGCGTTTTAGATCCCACAACTGCTGAAGCTTTCTTT
>.|TRBV6-2/TRBV6-3|few|TRBJ1-1
CATRRDTEAFF
TGTGCCACCAGAAGGGACACTGAAGCTTTCTTT
>.|TRBV20-1|few|TRBJ2-5
CSARDAAQETQYF
TGCAGTGCTAGAGATGCAGCTCAAGAGACCCAGTACTTC
>.|TRBV7-2|many|TRBJ1-1
CASSFIIWTGKNTEAFF
TGTGCCAGCAGCTTTATTATTTGGACGGGTAAAAACACTGAAGCTTTCTTT